This record covers a single T cell receptor (beta chain). No antigen is known for it. The PCR ran on 60 Vbeta and 13 Jbeta primers. The method was immunoSEQ multiplex PCR; TCRdb's version includes in-frame clones alone and lacks a portion of them. Of some 200,000 clones in the sample, about 81% are singletons; the top ten hold 2.7%. This record belongs to a study of cytomegalovirus exposure and HLA in healthy donors. Germline CDR1 reads LNHDA; CDR2 reads SQIVND (reference sequence). Between the trimmed V and J ends, which lost 5 bases and 0 bases, there was a span of 10 bases. This CDR3 spans 14 amino acids. Study conclusions and caveats: The records held CMV serostatus as the only immune exposure information.

This chain links TRBV19 with TRBJ1-2, with D perhaps TRBD1 (6 bases). This receptor was taken from a woman aged 40 to 55 in good health and CMV-seronegative. Sequences were obtained from PBMCs. The CDR3 is CASSSQGSNYGYTF. CDR3 nucleotides: TGTGCCAGTAGTTCACAGGGTTCTAACTATGGCTACACCTTC. Combining the CDR3 with reference TRBV19 and TRBJ1-2 gives the whole variable domain DGGITQSPKYLFRKEGQNVTLSCEQNLNHDAMYWYRQDPGQGLRLIYYSQIVNDFQKGDIAEGYSVSREKKESFPLTVTSAQKNPTAFYLCASSSQGSNYGYTFGSGTRLTVV.